This T cell receptor beta chain was sequenced for a study of vaccination and CD4 T cells after COVID-19. Study-level information: Post-COVID samples were collected a median around 99 days following diagnosis, spanning 35 to 161. In culture, cells were exposed to overlapping spike peptides from SARS-CoV-2, HCoV-NL63, HCoV-OC43 and HCoV-229E.

Sequencing of cultured CD4+ T cell DNA used the Oncomine TCR Beta short-read assay. After culture, CD4+ T cells served as the source for genomic DNA extraction. TCRdb processed the PCR reads anew with MiXCR; each CDR3 protein has one entry. The sample holds 15,000 or so distinct CDR3 sequences; 30% to 40% are singletons and the top ten take roughly 25%. Treatment described: approximately 9-day PBMC culture with coronavirus spike peptide pools or control peptides (ViraFEST assay). ViraFEST relied on peptide pools to expand antigen-specific T cells; the TCRs were sequenced afterward. Germline CDR1 is SSHAT and CDR2 is FNYEAQ (reference sequence). V was shortened by 1 base and J by 1 base, with 6 bases between the two germline ends. The CDR3 has 14 amino acids. This clonotype was seen only a few times. Its antigen remains unidentified.

Source: CD4+ T cells from blood, cultured in vitro, taken before SARS-CoV-2 vaccination. The genes are TRBV7-7 and TRBJ2-3; D call uncertain. The sequence was obtained from a human donor who received a COVID-19 vaccine. CDR3 in amino acids: CASSLGARTDTQYF. The CDR3 DNA reads TGTGCCAGCAGCTTAGGTGCCCGCACAGATACGCAGTATTTT.